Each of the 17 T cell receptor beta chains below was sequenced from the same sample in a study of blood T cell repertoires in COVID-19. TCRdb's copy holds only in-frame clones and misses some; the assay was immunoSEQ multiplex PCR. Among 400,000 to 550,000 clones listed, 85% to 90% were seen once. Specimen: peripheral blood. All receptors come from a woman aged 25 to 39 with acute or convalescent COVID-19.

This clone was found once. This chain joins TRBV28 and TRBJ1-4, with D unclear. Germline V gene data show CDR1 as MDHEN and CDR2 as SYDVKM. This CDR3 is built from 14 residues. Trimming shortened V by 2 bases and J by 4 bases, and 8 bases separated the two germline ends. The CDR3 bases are TGTGCCAGCAGTTTAATACCGGTTAATGAAAAACTGTTTTTT. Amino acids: CASSLIPVNEKLFF.

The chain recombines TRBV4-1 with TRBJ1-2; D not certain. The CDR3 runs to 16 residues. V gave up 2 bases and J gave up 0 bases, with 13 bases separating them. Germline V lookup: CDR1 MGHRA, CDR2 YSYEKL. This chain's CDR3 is CASSQPQGGANYGYTF. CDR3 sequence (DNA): TGCGCCAGCAGCCAACCCCAAGGCGGGGCTAACTATGGCTACACCTTC.

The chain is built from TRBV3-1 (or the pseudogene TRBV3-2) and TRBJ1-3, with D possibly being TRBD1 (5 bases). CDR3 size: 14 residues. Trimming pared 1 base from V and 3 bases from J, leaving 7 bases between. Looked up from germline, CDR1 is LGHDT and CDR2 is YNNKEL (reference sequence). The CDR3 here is CASSQGGFGNTIYF. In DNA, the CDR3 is TGTGCCAGCAGCCAAGGGGGCTTTGGAAACACCATATATTTT.

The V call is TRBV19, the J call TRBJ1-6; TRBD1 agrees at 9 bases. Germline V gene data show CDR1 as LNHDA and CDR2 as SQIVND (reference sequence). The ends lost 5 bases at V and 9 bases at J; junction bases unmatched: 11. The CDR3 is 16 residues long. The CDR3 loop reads CASSPRGDRVGSPLHF. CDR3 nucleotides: TGTGCCAGTAGTCCCCGGGGGGACAGGGTTGGTTCACCCCTCCACTTT.

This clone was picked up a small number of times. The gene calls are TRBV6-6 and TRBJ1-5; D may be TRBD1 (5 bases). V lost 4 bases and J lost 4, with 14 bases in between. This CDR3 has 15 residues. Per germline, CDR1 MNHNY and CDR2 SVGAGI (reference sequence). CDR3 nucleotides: TGTGCCAGCAGTTGGCTTGGGGCCATGAATCAGCCCCAGCATTTT. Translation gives CASSWLGAMNQPQHF.

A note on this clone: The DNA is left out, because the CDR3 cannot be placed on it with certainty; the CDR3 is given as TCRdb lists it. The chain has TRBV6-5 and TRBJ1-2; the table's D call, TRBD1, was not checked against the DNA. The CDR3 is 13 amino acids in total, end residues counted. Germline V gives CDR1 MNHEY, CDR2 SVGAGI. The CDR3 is CASILDIYNGYTF.

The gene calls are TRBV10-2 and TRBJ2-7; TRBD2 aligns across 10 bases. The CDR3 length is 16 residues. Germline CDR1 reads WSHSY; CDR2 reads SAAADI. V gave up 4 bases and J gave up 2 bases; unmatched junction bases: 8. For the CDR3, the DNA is TGCGCCAGCAGTGGGTCCGGGACTAGCGAAACCTACGAGCAGTACTTC. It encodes CASSGSGTSETYEQYF.

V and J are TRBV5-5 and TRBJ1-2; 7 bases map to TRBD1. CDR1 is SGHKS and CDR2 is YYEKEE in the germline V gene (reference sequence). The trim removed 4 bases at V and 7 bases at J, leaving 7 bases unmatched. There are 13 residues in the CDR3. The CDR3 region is CASSAQGRLGYTF. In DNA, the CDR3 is TGTGCCAGCAGCGCACAGGGGAGACTTGGCTACACCTTC.

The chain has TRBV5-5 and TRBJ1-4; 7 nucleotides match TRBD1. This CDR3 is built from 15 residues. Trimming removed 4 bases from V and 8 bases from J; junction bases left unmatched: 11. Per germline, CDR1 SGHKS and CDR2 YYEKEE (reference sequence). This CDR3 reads CASSQRDRLGEKLFF. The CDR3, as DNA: TGTGCCAGCAGCCAAAGGGACAGACTGGGGGAAAAACTGTTTTTT.

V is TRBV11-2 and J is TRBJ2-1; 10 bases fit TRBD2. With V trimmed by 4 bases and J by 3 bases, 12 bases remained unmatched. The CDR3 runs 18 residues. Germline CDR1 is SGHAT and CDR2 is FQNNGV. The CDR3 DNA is TGTGCCAGCAGCTCTCGAGCGGGGGGGCTTGGTTTCTACAATGAGCAGTTCTTC. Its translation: CASSSRAGGLGFYNEQFF.

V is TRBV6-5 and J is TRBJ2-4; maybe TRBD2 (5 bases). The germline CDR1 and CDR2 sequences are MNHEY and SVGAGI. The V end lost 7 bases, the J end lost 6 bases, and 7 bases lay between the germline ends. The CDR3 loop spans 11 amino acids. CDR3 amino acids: CASTAGNIQYF. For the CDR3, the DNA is TGTGCCAGCACCGCGGGAAACATTCAGTACTTC.

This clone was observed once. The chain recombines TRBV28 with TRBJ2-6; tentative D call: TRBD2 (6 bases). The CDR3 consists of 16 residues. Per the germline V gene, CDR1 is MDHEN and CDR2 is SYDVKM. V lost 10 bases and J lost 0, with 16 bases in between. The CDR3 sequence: CAIMGGKPSGANVLTF. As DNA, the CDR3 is TGTGCCATCATGGGGGGTAAACCCTCTGGGGCCAACGTCCTGACTTTC.

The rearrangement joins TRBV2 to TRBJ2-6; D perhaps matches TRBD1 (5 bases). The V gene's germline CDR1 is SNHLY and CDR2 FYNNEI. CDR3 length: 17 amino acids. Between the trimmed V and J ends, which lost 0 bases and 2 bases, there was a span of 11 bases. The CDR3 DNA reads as TGTGCCAGCAGTGAAGCGTATACAGGTACTGGGGCCAACGTCCTGACTTTC. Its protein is CASSEAYTGTGANVLTF.

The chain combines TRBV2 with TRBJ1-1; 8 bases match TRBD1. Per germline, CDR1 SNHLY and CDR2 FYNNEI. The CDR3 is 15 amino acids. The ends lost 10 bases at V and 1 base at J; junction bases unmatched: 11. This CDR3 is CATSSQGATNTEAFF. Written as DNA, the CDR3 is TGTGCCACCTCTAGCCAGGGGGCAACGAACACTGAAGCTTTCTTT.

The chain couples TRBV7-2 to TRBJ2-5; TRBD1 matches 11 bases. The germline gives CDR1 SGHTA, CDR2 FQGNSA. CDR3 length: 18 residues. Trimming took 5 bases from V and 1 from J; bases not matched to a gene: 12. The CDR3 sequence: CASSQRDRGGWSQETQYF. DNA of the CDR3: TGTGCCAGCAGCCAGCGGGACAGGGGGGGTTGGAGCCAAGAGACCCAGTACTTC.

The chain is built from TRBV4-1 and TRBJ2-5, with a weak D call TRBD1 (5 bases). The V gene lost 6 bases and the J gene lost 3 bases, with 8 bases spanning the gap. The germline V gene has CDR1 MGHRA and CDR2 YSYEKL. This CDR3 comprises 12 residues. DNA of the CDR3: TGCGCCAGCAGGGGGCTCGAAGAGACCCAGTACTTC. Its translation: CASRGLEETQYF.

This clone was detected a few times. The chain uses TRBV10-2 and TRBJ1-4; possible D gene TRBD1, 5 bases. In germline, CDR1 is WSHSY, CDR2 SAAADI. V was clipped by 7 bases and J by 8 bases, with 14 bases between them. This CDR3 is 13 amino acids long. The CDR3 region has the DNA TGCGCCAGCATGGTCAGGGCTAGGGAAAAACTGTTTTTT. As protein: CASMVRAREKLFF.